This T cell receptor (beta chain) is from a study of graft-versus-host responses after intestinal transplantation. The assay was immunoSEQ multiplex PCR, and TCRdb's table has in-frame clones only and misses some. The data hold around 76,000 clones, with roughly 94% observed a single time. Concerning this clone: Its cognate antigen is unknown.

The CDR3 contains 19 residues. The germline gives CDR1 PRHDT, CDR2 FYEKMQ (reference sequence). After removal of 0 bases from V and 3 bases from J, the junction contained 11 bases not matched to a gene. This chain joins TRBV13 and TRBJ2-6; 7 bases agree with TRBD1. The starting material was unstimulated CD8+ T cells sorted from spleen or lymph node cells, obtained before intestinal transplant. The source of this sequence is a human donor who received an intestinal transplant. DNA for the CDR3: TGTGCCAGCAGCTTAGGCCGGGTGGACAGGTTAAGTGGGGCCAACGTCCTGACTTTC. Protein: CASSLGRVDRLSGANVLTF. Drawing the rest from reference TRBV13 and TRBJ2-6, the complete variable domain is AAGVIQSPRHLIKEKRETATLKCYPIPRHDTVYWYQQGPGQDPQFLISFYEKMQSDKGSIPDRFSAQQFSDYHSELNMSSLELGDSALYFCASSLGRVDRLSGANVLTFGAGSRLTVL.